The entry that follows covers one TCR beta chain sequence. Its specificity is not known. The sample originates from a study of response to subunit inactivated influenza vaccine. In TCRdb, the RT-PCR reads were re-called with MiXCR into one record per CDR3 protein. The table includes about 480,000 distinct CDR3 sequences, 10% to 11% detected once. Overall study results and limits: Authors suggested few new T cells are recruited by each seasonal influenza vaccination.

Germline CDR1 is DFQATT and CDR2 is SNEGSKA (reference sequence). This CDR3 comprises 12 residues. Trimming pared 6 bases from V and 3 bases from J, leaving 12 bases between. This specimen was PBMCs from blood, taken 35 to 45 days after vaccination. This TCR was sampled from a man aged 50-59 years who received an inactivated influenza vaccine. The V and J genes are TRBV20-1 and TRBJ2-7; D not certain. CDR3 sequence reads: CSAVWRNYEQYF. The CDR3 nucleotides read TGCAGTGCGGTTTGGCGGAACTACGAGCAGTACTTC.